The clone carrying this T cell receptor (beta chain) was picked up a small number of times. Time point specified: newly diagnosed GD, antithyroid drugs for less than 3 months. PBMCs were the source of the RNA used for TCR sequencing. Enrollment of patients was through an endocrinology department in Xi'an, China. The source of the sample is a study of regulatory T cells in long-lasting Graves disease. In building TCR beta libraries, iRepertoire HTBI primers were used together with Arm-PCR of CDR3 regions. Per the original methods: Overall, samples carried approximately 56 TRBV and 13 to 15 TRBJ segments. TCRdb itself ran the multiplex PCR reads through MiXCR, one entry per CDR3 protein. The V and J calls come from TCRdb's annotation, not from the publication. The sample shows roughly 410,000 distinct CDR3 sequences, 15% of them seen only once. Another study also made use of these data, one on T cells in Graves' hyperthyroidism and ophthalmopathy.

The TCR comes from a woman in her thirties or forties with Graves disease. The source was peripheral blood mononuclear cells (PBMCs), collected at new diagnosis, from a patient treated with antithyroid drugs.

The CDR3 DNA reads as TGTGCCAGCAGCTTAGAGCCAAGGTTTTACGAGCAGTACTTC. This sequence encodes CASSLEPRFYEQYF. V gene TRBV11-2 combines with J gene TRBJ2-7; D is ambiguous. CDR3 size: 14 residues. V was cut by 0 bases and J by 4 bases, with 10 bases left in between. The germline gives CDR1 SGHAT, CDR2 FQNNGV. Full variable domain (missing parts from reference TRBV11-2 and TRBJ2-7): EAGVAQSPRYKIIEKRQSVAFWCNPISGHATLYWYQQILGQGPKLLIQFQNNGVVDDSQLPKDRFSAERLKGVDSTLKIQPAKLEDSAVYLCASSLEPRFYEQYFGPGTRLTVT.